This T cell receptor beta chain appears in the sequencing data of a study of shared clonotypes between healthy human individuals. Overall study context: The composition of the donors was a couple of women and three men aged 18 to 49.

Among the donors, all were Caucasian adults who lived in Nashville, Tennessee. Study results and caveats: The donor pool, a small one, limited the genetic and exposure-history diversity represented.

PCR replicates performed on unsorted PBMC used approximately 300 ng DNA, around 28,000 T cell genomes. The repertoire was sequenced with immunoSEQ multiplex PCR; TCRdb's copy has only in-frame clones and lacks some. The sample comprises more than 400,000 clones, 81% of which are singletons, and over 9.5% rests with the top ten. The CDR3 has 16 amino acids. In germline, CDR1 is MNHNS, CDR2 SASEGT. Germline trimming cut 4 bases from V and 2 bases from J; bases unmatched to any gene: 5. Note on this clone: What it binds is not known. This could be a read error, since a much larger clone is one nucleotide away. Since the CDR3 does not end with the conserved phenylalanine or tryptophan, this likely comes from a read error.

The receptor's source is a woman aged 35 to 49 in good health. Some clones in this sample may be carry-over from other donors' samples. The chain has TRBV6-1 and TRBJ2-3, with 11 bases fitting TRBD2. The sample taken for sequencing was PBMCs. CDR3 region: CASSAGTSGFTDTQYS. In nucleotides, the CDR3 is TGTGCCAGCAGTGCCGGGACTAGCGGATTCACAGATACGCAGTATTCT.